The 14 T cell receptor beta chains in this list originate from one sample, sequenced in a study of cytomegalovirus exposure and HLA in healthy donors (dated by TCRdb to the late 2010s). The receptor library was made with the immunoSEQ multiplex PCR assay. The multiplex PCR relied on a mix of 60 forward primers for TCR Vbeta segments and 13 reverse primers for TCR Jbeta segments. Drawn from immuneACCESS, this table holds only the in-frame rearrangements with V and J called that TCRdb kept. Clones are partly lost; checked studies trace under half to an unresolved V gene and leave the rest unexplained. This sample's table contains about 200,000 clones. The ten most abundant clones make up 0.75% to 1% of the sample. Sequencing used PBMCs. These receptor sequences come from a woman in her thirties in good health and CMV-seropositive.

This chain joins TRBV4-3 and TRBJ2-1, with D possibly being TRBD1 (5 bases). V dropped 1 base and J dropped 8 bases, with 12 bases sitting between them. Germline values: CDR1 LGHNA, CDR2 YSLEER. The CDR3 sequence is 14 residues long. Here the CDR3 reads CASSQGQGFDEQFF. The CDR3 nucleotides read TGCGCCAGCAGCCAAGGTCAGGGTTTCGATGAGCAGTTCTTC.

The V gene is TRBV2, the J gene TRBJ2-7; D remains ambiguous. Germline V lookup: CDR1 SNHLY, CDR2 FYNNEI. Trimming took off 3 bases at V and 2 bases at J, with 2 bases between the two ends. The CDR3 runs to 11 residues. The CDR3, as DNA: TGTGCCAGCAGTGACGCCTACGAGCAGTACTTC. It is translated as CASSDAYEQYF. Using reference TRBV2 and TRBJ2-7 for the parts outside the CDR3, the full variable domain is EPEVTQTPSHQVTQMGQEVILRCVPISNHLYFYWYRQILGQKVEFLVSFYNNEISEKSEIFDDQFSVERPDGSNFTLKIRSTKLEDSAMYFCASSDAYEQYFGPGTRLTVT.

The rearrangement uses TRBV5-1 and TRBJ1-4; the match to TRBD1 covers 7 bases. Trimming took 4 bases from V and 5 from J; bases not matched to a gene: 8. This CDR3 is 15 amino acids long. CDR1 and CDR2 (germline): SGHRS, YFSETQ. CDR3 DNA: TGCGCCAGCAGCAGCTCAGGGGGGTTGAATGAAAAACTGTTTTTT. This gives the protein CASSSSGGLNEKLFF.

This chain joins TRBV5-4 and TRBJ1-4; 7 nucleotides match TRBD1. Losses at the gene ends were 0 bases for V and 10 bases for J; bases not matched to a gene: 9. This CDR3 is built from 15 residues. CDR1 SGHNT and CDR2 YYREEE come from the germline V gene (reference sequence). The chain's CDR3 is CASSLVTGVSGKLFF. The DNA of the CDR3 is TGTGCCAGCAGCTTGGTCACAGGGGTAAGCGGAAAACTGTTTTTT.

The V gene is TRBV5-4, the J gene TRBJ1-1, with D perhaps TRBD1 (6 bases). This CDR3 is built from 14 residues. The germline CDR1 and CDR2 sequences are SGHNT and YYREEE (reference sequence). Between the trimmed V and J ends, which lost 0 bases and 3 bases, there was a span of 9 bases. Written as DNA, the CDR3 is TGTGCCAGCAGCTTGGGGGGGCGGGACACTGAAGCTTTCTTT. Translation: CASSLGGRDTEAFF. The full variable domain, completed using reference TRBV5-4 and TRBJ1-1, is ETGVTQSPTHLIKTRGQQVTLRCSSQSGHNTVSWYQQALGQGPQFIFQYYREEENGRGNFPPRFSGLQFPNYSSELNVNALELDDSALYLCASSLGGRDTEAFFGQGTRLTVV.

This chain joins TRBV27 and TRBJ1-1; D may be TRBD1 (5 bases). Germline CDR1 and CDR2: MNHEY and SMNVEV (reference sequence). The CDR3 is 13 amino acids. V lost 3 bases and J 1 base, leaving 6 bases between the germline ends. The CDR3 nucleotides read TGTGCCAGCAGTTTGACAGAGAACACTGAAGCTTTCTTT. Protein sequence: CASSLTENTEAFF.

This chain connects TRBV6-1 to TRBJ2-7; weak D call: TRBD1 (5 bases). The ends were cut back, 7 bases at V and 1 base at J, with 17 bases in the middle. The CDR3 spans 15 residues. Germline V gene data show CDR1 as MNHNS and CDR2 as SASEGT. In nucleotides, the CDR3 is TGTGCCAGCATTTTTACCCAGGGTGCATCCTACGAGCAGTACTTC. Translation: CASIFTQGASYEQYF.

The rearrangement uses TRBV18 and TRBJ1-6; 7 nucleotides agree with TRBD1. CDR1 and CDR2 (germline): KGHSH, LQKENI. The CDR3 is 14 amino acids. Trimming removed 3 bases from V and 7 bases from J; junction bases left unmatched: 3. The CDR3 nucleotides read TGTGCCAGCTCACCTGACAGGGTAAATTCACCCCTCCACTTT. This gives the protein CASSPDRVNSPLHF.

CDR3 sequence reads: CASSPQGYYNEQFF. CDR3 DNA: TGTGCCAGCAGTCCTCAGGGGTACTACAATGAGCAGTTCTTC. The chain combines TRBV27 with TRBJ2-1, with D possibly being TRBD1 (6 bases). The germline V gene encodes CDR1 MNHEY and CDR2 SMNVEV (reference sequence). The CDR3 sequence is 14 residues long. Trimming cost V 5 bases and J 3 bases, with 11 bases left between them.

The rearrangement joins TRBV19 to TRBJ2-7; a possible D gene is TRBD1 (6 bases). Per germline, CDR1 LNHDA and CDR2 SQIVND (reference sequence). Between the trimmed V and J ends, which lost 8 bases and 7 bases, there was a span of 21 bases. The CDR3 extends over 14 amino acids. The CDR3 spells CASSRDKGLGEQYF. The CDR3 DNA follows: TGTGCCAGTTCCCGGGACAAGGGCTTGGGAGAGCAGTACTTC.

The chain carries TRBV9 and TRBJ2-7, with D tentatively TRBD1 (6 bases). Germline V gene lookup returns CDR1 SGDLS and CDR2 YYNGEE. CDR3 length equals 13 residues. V was clipped by 4 bases and J by 4 bases, with 12 bases between them. CDR3 DNA: TGTGCCAGCAGCACAACAGGGACGTACGAGCAGTACTTC. Translated, it gives CASSTTGTYEQYF. Using reference TRBV9 and TRBJ2-7 for the parts outside the CDR3, the full variable domain is DSGVTQTPKHLITATGQRVTLRCSPRSGDLSVYWYQQSLDQGLQFLIQYYNGEERAKGNILERFSAQQFPDLHSELNLSSLELGDSALYFCASSTTGTYEQYFGPGTRLTVT.

The J gene is TRBJ1-1, the V gene TRBV7-2, with D perhaps TRBD1 (6 bases). This CDR3 comprises 13 residues. The V and J ends lost 4 bases and 4 bases respectively, with 10 bases between them. Per germline, CDR1 SGHTA and CDR2 FQGNSA. CDR3 DNA sequence: TGTGCCAGCAGCTATACAGGGCTCACTGAAGCTTTCTTT. Its protein is CASSYTGLTEAFF.

The rearrangement links TRBV5-1 to TRBJ2-7; 11 nucleotides agree with TRBD1. Trimming took 3 bases from V and 0 from J; bases not matched to a gene: 11. The V gene's germline CDR1 is SGHRS and CDR2 YFSETQ. This CDR3 spans 18 amino acids. The CDR3 sequence: CASSWNTGTGGISYEQYF. CDR3 coding DNA: TGCGCCAGCAGCTGGAATACCGGGACAGGGGGGATCTCCTACGAGCAGTACTTC. The entire variable domain, with the rest obtained from reference TRBV5-1 and TRBJ2-7, is as follows: KAGVTQTPRYLIKTRGQQVTLSCSPISGHRSVSWYQQTPGQGLQFLFEYFSETQRNKGNFPGRFSGRQFSNSRSEMNVSTLELGDSALYLCASSWNTGTGGISYEQYFGPGTRLTVT.

This chain connects TRBV29-1 to TRBJ2-1; 11 bases agree with TRBD1. The CDR3 totals 14 residues. J lost 4 bases, V lost 5 bases, and 4 bases had no gene match. The germline CDR1 and CDR2 sequences are SQVTM and ANQGSEA. CDR3 region: CSVTRDRGYNEQFF. The CDR3 DNA sequence: TGCAGCGTTACCCGGGACAGGGGGTACAATGAGCAGTTCTTC.